This T cell receptor beta chain was found in a study of early T cells in non-severe SARS-CoV-2 infection. Overall study: Unpaired chains resulted from sequencing bulk RNA of unsorted whole blood. Study conclusions and caveats: Anti-spike CD8 responses were favored in VDJdb matching, and private and CD4 specificities were missed.

In this sample, this clonotype turned up a few times. The antigen is unknown. TCRdb passed the 5' RACE reads through MiXCR, listing each CDR3 protein once. The sample yields some 100,000 distinct CDR3 sequences, roughly 15% seen once. This CDR3 contains 17 residues. V lost 1 base and J lost 1, with 14 bases in between. Germline CDR1 and CDR2: LGHDT and YNNKEL (reference sequence). The chain has TRBV3-1 and TRBJ2-1; a weak D match, TRBD2 (7 bases). This sequence originates from an adult who was a healthcare worker with PCR-confirmed SARS-CoV-2 infection or an uninfected control (not recorded which). Sequencing was carried out using whole blood. The CDR3: CASSQVVGGASYNEQFF. CDR3 coding DNA: TGTGCCAGCAGCCAAGTCGTGGGGGGGGCTTCCTACAATGAGCAGTTCTTC.